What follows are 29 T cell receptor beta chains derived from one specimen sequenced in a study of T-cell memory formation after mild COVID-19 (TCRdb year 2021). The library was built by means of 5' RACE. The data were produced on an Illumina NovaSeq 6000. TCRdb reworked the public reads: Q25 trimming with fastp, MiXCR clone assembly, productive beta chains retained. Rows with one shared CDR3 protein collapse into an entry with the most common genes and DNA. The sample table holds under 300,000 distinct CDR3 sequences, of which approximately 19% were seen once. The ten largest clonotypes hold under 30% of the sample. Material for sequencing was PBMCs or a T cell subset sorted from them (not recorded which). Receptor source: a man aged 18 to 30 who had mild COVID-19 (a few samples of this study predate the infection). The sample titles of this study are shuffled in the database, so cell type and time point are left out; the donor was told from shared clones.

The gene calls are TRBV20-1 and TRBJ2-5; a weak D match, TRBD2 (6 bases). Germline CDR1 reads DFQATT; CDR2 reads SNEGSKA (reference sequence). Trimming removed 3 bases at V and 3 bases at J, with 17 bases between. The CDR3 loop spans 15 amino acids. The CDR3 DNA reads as TGCAGTGCTAGCCCCCCCGGCGGCGGGAAAGAGACCCAGTACTTC. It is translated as CSASPPGGGKETQYF.

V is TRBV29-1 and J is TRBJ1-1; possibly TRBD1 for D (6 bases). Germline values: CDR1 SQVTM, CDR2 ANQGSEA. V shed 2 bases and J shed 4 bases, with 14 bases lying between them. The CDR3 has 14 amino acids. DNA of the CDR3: TGCAGCGTTGAAAGGGGGGGGATAGGCACTGAAGCTTTCTTT. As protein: CSVERGGIGTEAFF.

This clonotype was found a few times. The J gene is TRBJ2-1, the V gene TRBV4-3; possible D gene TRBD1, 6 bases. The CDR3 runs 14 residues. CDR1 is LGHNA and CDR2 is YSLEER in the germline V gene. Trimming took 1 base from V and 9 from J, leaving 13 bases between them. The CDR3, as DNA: TGCGCCAGCAGCCAAGTAGTGGGGGCCCCTGAGCAGTTCTTC. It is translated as CASSQVVGAPEQFF.

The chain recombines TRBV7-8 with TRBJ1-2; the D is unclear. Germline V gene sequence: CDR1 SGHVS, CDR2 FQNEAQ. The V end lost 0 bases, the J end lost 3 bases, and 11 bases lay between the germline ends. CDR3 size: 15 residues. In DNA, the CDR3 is TGTGCCAGCAGCTTAGCGGTGGGTACCGACTATGGCTACACCTTC. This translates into CASSLAVGTDYGYTF.

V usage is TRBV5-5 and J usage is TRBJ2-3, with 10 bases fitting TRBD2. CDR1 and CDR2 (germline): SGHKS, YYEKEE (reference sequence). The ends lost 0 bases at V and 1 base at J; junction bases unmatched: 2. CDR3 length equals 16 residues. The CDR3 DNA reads TGTGCCAGCAGCTTGGAGCGGGGGGGCCGCACAGATACGCAGTATTTT. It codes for CASSLERGGRTDTQYF.

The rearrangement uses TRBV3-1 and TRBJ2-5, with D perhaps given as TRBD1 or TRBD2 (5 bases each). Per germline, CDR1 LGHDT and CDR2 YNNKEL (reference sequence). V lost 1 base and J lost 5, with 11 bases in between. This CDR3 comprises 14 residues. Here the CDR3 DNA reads TGTGCCAGCAGCCAAGTGGGGGAAGCGGAGACCCAGTACTTC. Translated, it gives CASSQVGEAETQYF.

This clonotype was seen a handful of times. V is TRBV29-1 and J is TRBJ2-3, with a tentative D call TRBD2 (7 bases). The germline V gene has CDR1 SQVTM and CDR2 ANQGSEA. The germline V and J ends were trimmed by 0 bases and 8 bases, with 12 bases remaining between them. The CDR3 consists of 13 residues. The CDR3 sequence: CSVEDGRGGTQYF. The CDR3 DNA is TGCAGCGTTGAAGACGGAAGGGGGGGTACGCAGTATTTT.

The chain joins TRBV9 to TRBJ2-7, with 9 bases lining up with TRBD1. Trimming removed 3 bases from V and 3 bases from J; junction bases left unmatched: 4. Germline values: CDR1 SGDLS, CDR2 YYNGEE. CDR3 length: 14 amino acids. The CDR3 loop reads CASSARGQGYEQYF. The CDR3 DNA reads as TGTGCCAGCAGCGCCCGGGGACAGGGCTACGAGCAGTACTTC.

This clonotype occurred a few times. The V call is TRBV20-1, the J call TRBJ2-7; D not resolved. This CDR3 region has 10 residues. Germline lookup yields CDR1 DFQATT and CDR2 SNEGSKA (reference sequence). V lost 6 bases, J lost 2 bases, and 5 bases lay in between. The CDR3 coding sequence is TGCAGTGCCTCAACCTACGAGCAGTACTTC. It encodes CSASTYEQYF.

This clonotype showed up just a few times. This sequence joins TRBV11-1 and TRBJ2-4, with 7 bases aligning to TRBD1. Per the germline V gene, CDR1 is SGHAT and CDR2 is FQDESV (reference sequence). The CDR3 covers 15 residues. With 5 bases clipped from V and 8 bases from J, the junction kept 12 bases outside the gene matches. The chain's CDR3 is CASSKGMDRIDIQYF. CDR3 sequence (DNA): TGTGCCAGCAGCAAGGGGATGGACAGGATCGACATTCAGTACTTC. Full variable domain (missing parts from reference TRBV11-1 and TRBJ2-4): EAEVAQSPRYKITEKSQAVAFWCDPISGHATLYWYRQILGQGPELLVQFQDESVVDDSQLPKDRFSAERLKGVDSTLKIQPAELGDSAMYLCASSKGMDRIDIQYFGAGTRLSVL.

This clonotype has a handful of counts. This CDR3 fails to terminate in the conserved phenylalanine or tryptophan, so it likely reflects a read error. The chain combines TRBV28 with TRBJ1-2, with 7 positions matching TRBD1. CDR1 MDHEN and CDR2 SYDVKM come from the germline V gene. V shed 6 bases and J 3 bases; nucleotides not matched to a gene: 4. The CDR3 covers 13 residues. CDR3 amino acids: CASSSGQDYGYTL. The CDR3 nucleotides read TGTGCCAGCAGCTCCGGACAGGACTATGGCTACACCTTA.

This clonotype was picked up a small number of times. The DNA of the CDR3 is TGTGCCAGCAGCTTAGCGGGGGAGGGAGGCTACACCTTC. Protein sequence: CASSLAGEGGYTF. The chain has TRBV7-6 and TRBJ1-2, with D perhaps matching TRBD1 (5 bases). This CDR3 is 13 amino acids long. CDR1 SGHVS and CDR2 FNYEAQ come from the germline V gene. Between the trimmed V and J ends, which lost 0 bases and 8 bases, there was a span of 10 bases. The full variable domain, with the rest looked up from reference TRBV7-6 and TRBJ1-2, is GAGVSQSPRYKVTKRGQDVALRCDPISGHVSLYWYRQALGQGPEFLTYFNYEAQQDKSGLPNDRFSAERPEGSISTLTIQRTEQRDSAMYRCASSLAGEGGYTFGSGTRLTVV.

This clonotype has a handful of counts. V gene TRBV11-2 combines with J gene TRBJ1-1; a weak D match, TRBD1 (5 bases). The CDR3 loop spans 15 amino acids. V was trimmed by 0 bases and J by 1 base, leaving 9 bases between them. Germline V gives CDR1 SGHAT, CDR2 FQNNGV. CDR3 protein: CASSLDGAGNTEAFF. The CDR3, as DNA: TGTGCCAGCAGCTTAGATGGGGCAGGGAACACTGAAGCTTTCTTT.

DNA of the CDR3: TGTGCCAGCAGTAGGGACAGGGAGCGGGAGACCCAGTACTTC. Amino acids: CASSRDRERETQYF. This chain uses TRBV12-3 or TRBV12-4 with TRBJ2-5; 9 bases fit TRBD1. The CDR3 runs 14 residues. The trim removed 5 bases at V and 5 bases at J, leaving 6 bases unmatched.

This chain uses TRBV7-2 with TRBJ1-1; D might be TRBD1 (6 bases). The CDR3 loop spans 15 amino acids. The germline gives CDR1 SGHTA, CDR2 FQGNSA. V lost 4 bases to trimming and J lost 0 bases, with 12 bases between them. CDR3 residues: CASSSYGQMNTEAFF. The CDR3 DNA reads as TGTGCCAGCAGCTCCTACGGACAGATGAACACTGAAGCTTTCTTT.

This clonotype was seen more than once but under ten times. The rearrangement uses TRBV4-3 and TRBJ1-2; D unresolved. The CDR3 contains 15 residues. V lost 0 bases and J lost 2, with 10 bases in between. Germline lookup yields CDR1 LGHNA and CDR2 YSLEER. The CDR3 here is CASSQEGSLNYGYTF. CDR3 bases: TGCGCCAGCAGCCAAGAAGGGTCCCTAAACTATGGCTACACCTTC.

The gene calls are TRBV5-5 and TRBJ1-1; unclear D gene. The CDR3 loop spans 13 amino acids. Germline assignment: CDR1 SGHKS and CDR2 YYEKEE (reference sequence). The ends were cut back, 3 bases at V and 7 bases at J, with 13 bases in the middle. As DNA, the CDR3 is TGTGCCAGCAGCTCAGCACTAGCGGTTGAAGCTTTCTTT. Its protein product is CASSSALAVEAFF.

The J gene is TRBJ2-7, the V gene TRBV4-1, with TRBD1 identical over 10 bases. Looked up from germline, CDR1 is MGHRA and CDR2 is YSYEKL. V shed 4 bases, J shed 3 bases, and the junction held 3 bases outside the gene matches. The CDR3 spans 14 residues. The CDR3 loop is CASSRQGAGYEQYF. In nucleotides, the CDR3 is TGCGCCAGCAGCCGACAGGGGGCCGGCTACGAGCAGTACTTC.

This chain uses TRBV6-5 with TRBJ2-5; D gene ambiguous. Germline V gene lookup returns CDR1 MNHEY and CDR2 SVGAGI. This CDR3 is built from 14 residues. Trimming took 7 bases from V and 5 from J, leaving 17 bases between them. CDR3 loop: CASTQNGLSETQYF. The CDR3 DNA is TGTGCCAGCACTCAGAATGGTCTGTCGGAGACCCAGTACTTC.

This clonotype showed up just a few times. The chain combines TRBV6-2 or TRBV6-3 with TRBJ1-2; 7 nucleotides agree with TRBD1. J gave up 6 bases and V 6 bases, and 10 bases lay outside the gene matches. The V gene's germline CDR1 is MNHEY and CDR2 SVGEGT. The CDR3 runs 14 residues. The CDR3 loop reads CASRPDRELDGYTF. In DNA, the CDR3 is TGTGCCAGCAGACCTGACAGGGAACTCGATGGCTACACCTTC.

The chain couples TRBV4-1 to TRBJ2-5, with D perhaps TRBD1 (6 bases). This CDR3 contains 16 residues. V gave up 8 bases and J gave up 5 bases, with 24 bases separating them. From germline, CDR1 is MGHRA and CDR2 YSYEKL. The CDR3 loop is CASGKLQGLPEETQYF. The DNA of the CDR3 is TGCGCCAGCGGCAAACTACAGGGTCTTCCTGAGGAGACCCAGTACTTC.

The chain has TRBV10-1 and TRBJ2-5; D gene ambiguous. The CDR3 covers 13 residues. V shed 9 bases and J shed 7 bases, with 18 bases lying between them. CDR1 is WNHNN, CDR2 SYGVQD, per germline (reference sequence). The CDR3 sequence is CARQVARNATQYF. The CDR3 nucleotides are TGCGCCAGACAAGTGGCACGGAATGCGACCCAGTACTTC.

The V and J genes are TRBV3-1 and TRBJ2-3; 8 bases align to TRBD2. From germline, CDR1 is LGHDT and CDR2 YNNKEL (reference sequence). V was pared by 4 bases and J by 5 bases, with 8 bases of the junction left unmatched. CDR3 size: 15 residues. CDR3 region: CASSRSPGGQDTQYF. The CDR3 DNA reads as TGTGCCAGCAGCCGGTCCCCGGGGGGGCAAGATACGCAGTATTTT.

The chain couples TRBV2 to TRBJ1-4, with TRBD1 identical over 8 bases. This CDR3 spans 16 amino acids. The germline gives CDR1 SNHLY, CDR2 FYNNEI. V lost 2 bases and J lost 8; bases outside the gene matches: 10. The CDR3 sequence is CASSELPTGALEKLFF. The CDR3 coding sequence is TGTGCCAGCAGTGAATTGCCGACAGGGGCATTGGAAAAACTGTTTTTT. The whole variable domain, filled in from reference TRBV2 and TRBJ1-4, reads EPEVTQTPSHQVTQMGQEVILRCVPISNHLYFYWYRQILGQKVEFLVSFYNNEISEKSEIFDDQFSVERPDGSNFTLKIRSTKLEDSAMYFCASSELPTGALEKLFFGSGTQLSVL.

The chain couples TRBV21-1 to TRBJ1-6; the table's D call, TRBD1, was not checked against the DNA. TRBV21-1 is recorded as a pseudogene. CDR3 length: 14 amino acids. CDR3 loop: CASSKGQGNSPLHF. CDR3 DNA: TGTGCCAGCAGCAAAGGACAGGGTAATTCACCCCTCCACTTT.

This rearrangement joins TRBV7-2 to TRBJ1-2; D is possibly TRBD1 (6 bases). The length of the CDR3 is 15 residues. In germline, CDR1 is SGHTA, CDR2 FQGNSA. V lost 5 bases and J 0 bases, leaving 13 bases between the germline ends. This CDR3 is CASSPQTGPNYGYTF. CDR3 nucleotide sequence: TGTGCCAGCAGCCCACAGACAGGCCCTAACTATGGCTACACCTTC.

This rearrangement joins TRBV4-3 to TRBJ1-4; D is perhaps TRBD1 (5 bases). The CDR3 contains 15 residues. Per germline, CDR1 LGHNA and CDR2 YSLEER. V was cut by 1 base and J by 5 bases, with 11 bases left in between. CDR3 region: CASSQGGFGNEKLFF. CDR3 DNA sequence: TGCGCCAGCAGCCAAGGGGGCTTTGGAAATGAAAAACTGTTTTTT.

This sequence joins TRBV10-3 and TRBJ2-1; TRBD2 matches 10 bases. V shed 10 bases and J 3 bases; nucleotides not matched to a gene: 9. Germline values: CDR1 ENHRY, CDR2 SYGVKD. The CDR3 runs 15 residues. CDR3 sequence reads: CATGPSGGHYNEQFF. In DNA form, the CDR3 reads TGTGCCACCGGGCCTAGCGGGGGCCACTACAATGAGCAGTTCTTC.

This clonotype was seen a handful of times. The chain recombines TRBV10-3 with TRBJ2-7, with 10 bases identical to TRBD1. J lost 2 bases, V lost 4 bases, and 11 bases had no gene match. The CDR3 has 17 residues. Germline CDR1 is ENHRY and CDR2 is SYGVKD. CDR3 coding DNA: TGTGCCATCAGTGCCACGGAGGGACAGGGGATAGCCTACGAGCAGTACTTC. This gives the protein CAISATEGQGIAYEQYF.